This passage covers 29 T cell receptor beta chains from one sample sequenced in a study of shared clonotypes between healthy human individuals. The protocol was immunoSEQ multiplex PCR, while the TCRdb copy is restricted to in-frame clones and leaves out a portion. Of approximately 500,000 clones listed, 90% to 96% are singletons. What was sequenced was naive CD4+ T cells sorted from blood. Noted subset: CD45RA+ positively selected. These receptors were taken from a woman aged 30 to 39 in good health.

This chain joins TRBV28 and TRBJ2-1; no reliable D call. Germline V lookup: CDR1 MDHEN, CDR2 SYDVKM. Trimming took off 2 bases at V and 8 bases at J, with 10 bases between the two ends. The CDR3 is made up of 13 amino acids. CDR3 sequence reads: CASSLVGGDEQFF. CDR3 sequence (DNA): TGTGCCAGCAGTTTAGTGGGTGGCGATGAGCAGTTCTTC.

The J gene is TRBJ1-5, the V gene TRBV28, with D unclear. In germline, CDR1 is MDHEN, CDR2 SYDVKM. The ends were cut back, 4 bases at V and 4 bases at J, with 20 bases in the middle. The CDR3 is 17 amino acids. CDR3 in amino acids: CASSSPSYKAGNQPQHF. CDR3 in DNA: TGTGCCAGCAGTTCGCCCTCCTACAAGGCAGGTAATCAGCCCCAGCATTTT.

The chain employs TRBV5-1 and TRBJ2-7; D call uncertain. V was trimmed by 4 bases and J by 3 bases, leaving 8 bases between them. Germline values: CDR1 SGHRS, CDR2 YFSETQ. This CDR3 region has 12 residues. The DNA for the CDR3 is TGCGCCAGCAGCATGGAAAACTACGAGCAGTACTTC. Amino acid sequence: CASSMENYEQYF.

The chain joins TRBV2 to TRBJ1-2, with TRBD1 matching over 9 bases. The CDR3 runs to 13 residues. Germline CDR1 reads SNHLY; CDR2 reads FYNNEI. J was trimmed by 8 bases and V by 3 bases; bases with no gene match: 4. CDR3 amino acids: CASSESTGGGYTF. CDR3 sequence (DNA): TGTGCCAGCAGTGAGTCGACAGGGGGAGGCTACACCTTC.

The chain carries TRBV19 and TRBJ2-7; TRBD2 might be the D (5 bases). Germline-derived CDR1 and CDR2 are LNHDA and SQIVND (reference sequence). Trimming cost V 0 bases and J 0 bases, with 12 bases left between them. The CDR3 runs 16 residues. The CDR3 coding sequence is TGTGCCAGTAGTATAGATCAGAGGGCATGCTCCTACGAGCAGTACTTC. Its protein product is CASSIDQRACSYEQYF.

This chain connects TRBV6-1 to TRBJ1-3; D call uncertain. V was pared by 6 bases and J by 0 bases, with 9 bases between. Germline loops: CDR1 MNHNS, CDR2 SASEGT. The CDR3 runs 14 residues. The CDR3 here is CASRETYSGNTIYF. In DNA, the CDR3 is TGTGCCAGCAGGGAGACTTACTCTGGAAACACCATATATTTT.

The rearrangement uses TRBV6-5 and TRBJ1-4; D gene unclear. The V end lost 5 bases, the J end lost 1 base, and 8 bases lay between the germline ends. The CDR3 is 14 residues long. Germline assignment: CDR1 MNHEY and CDR2 SVGAGI. The DNA of the CDR3 is TGTGCCAGCAGTGCAGATAGAACTAATGAAAAACTGTTTTTT. Protein product: CASSADRTNEKLFF.

The chain combines TRBV10-3 with TRBJ2-5; weak D call: TRBD2 (5 bases). Matching the DNA end better, TRBJ2-7 makes the J call doubtful. CDR1 ENHRY and CDR2 SYGVKD come from the germline V gene. The CDR3 consists of 14 residues. DNA for the CDR3: TGTGCCATCAGTCCGGGGTCGAGGAGCTACGAGCAGTACTTC. Protein: CAISPGSRSYEQYF.

The rearrangement links TRBV28 to TRBJ1-5, with a tentative D call TRBD1 (6 bases). From germline, CDR1 is MDHEN and CDR2 SYDVKM. This CDR3 is 14 amino acids long. Trimming cost V 7 bases and J 9 bases, with 19 bases left between them. CDR3 residues: CASIGGGRLRPQHF. The CDR3 DNA is TGTGCCAGCATCGGAGGGGGGCGTCTGAGGCCCCAGCATTTT.

The chain uses TRBV11-2 and TRBJ2-5; no reliable D call. Germline assignment: CDR1 SGHAT and CDR2 FQNNGV. Trimming shortened V by 2 bases and J by 3 bases, and 7 bases separated the two germline ends. This CDR3 is 13 amino acids long. The CDR3 spells CASSLRREETQYF. The CDR3 DNA reads as TGTGCCAGCAGCTTAAGGAGAGAAGAGACCCAGTACTTC.

This sequence joins TRBV2 and TRBJ2-5, with TRBD1 matching over 7 bases. The closer fit of TRBJ2-7 to the DNA end suggests the J call may be wrong. The CDR3 extends over 14 amino acids. Germline loops: CDR1 SNHLY, CDR2 FYNNEI. CDR3 sequence: CASSRQGWAYEQYF. The CDR3 nucleotides read TGTGCCAGCAGTCGACAGGGATGGGCCTACGAGCAGTACTTC.

Here the CDR3 reads CASSFSPRGRASGANVLTF. In nucleotides, the CDR3 is TGTGCCAGCAGTTTCTCCCCTAGGGGGAGGGCATCCGGGGCCAACGTCCTGACTTTC. The chain links TRBV28 to TRBJ2-6, with D possibly being TRBD2 (7 bases). The CDR3 consists of 19 residues. Per the germline V gene, CDR1 is MDHEN and CDR2 is SYDVKM. V lost 3 bases and J lost 4, with 22 bases in between.

This clone was seen only a few times. V gene TRBV7-9 combines with J gene TRBJ1-2, with 7 bases that match TRBD1. CDR3 size: 13 residues. With 5 bases clipped from V and 3 bases from J, the junction kept 3 bases outside the gene matches. Germline-derived CDR1 and CDR2 are SEHNR and FQNEAQ (reference sequence). CDR3 in amino acids: CASSGQGDYGYTF. In DNA, the CDR3 is TGTGCCAGCAGCGGGCAGGGGGACTATGGCTACACCTTC.

The chain carries TRBV4-1 and TRBJ2-7, with 11 bases lining up with TRBD2. The CDR3 totals 18 residues. Germline V gene lookup returns CDR1 MGHRA and CDR2 YSYEKL. V trimming: 2 bases; J trimming: 3 bases; junction bases outside the gene matches: 12. In nucleotides, the CDR3 is TGCGCCAGCAGCCAACACACCCTGACTAGCGGGACGTACTACGAGCAGTACTTC. Its translation is CASSQHTLTSGTYYEQYF.

The chain combines TRBV10-1 with TRBJ2-3, with D tentatively TRBD2 (5 bases). CDR3 length: 13 residues. V lost 8 bases to trimming and J lost 3 bases, with 12 bases between them. Germline assignment: CDR1 WNHNN and CDR2 SYGVQD (reference sequence). Written as DNA, the CDR3 is TGCGCCAGCTCTGGACTTCGGACAGATACGCAGTATTTT. Translated: CASSGLRTDTQYF.

This sequence joins TRBV6-1 and TRBJ2-7; the D gene is possibly TRBD2 (6 bases). Germline CDR1 is MNHNS and CDR2 is SASEGT. The CDR3 has 14 residues. V lost 6 bases to trimming and J lost 0 bases, with 12 bases between them. The CDR3 bases are TGTGCCAGCAGGTTAGCGGAGTTCTCCTACGAGCAGTACTTC. Amino acid sequence: CASRLAEFSYEQYF.

This chain uses TRBV28 with TRBJ2-5; 10 bases map to TRBD2. The J call may be in error: the DNA end matches TRBJ2-7 better. CDR1 MDHEN and CDR2 SYDVKM come from the germline V gene. The length of the CDR3 is 15 residues. CDR3 region: CASSRTSGRSYEQYF. The CDR3 nucleotides are TGTGCCAGCAGTCGGACTAGCGGTCGCTCCTACGAGCAGTACTTC.

The CDR3 bases are TGTGCCAGCAGCTTGGGGACAGAGGGCTACGAGCAGTACTTC. As protein: CASSLGTEGYEQYF. The gene calls are TRBV11-3 and TRBJ2-7, with 7 nucleotides matching TRBD1. This CDR3 spans 14 amino acids. Germline values: CDR1 SGHNT, CDR2 YENEEA. The J segment lost 3 bases and the V segment lost 3 bases, leaving 5 bases of the junction unmatched.

The chain has TRBV6-1 and TRBJ2-2, with D unclear. Germline V gene lookup returns CDR1 MNHNS and CDR2 SASEGT. Deletions cut 7 bases from V and 7 bases from J, with 19 bases between. The CDR3 is 15 residues long. CDR3 amino acids: CASNTFRGDGGELFF. In DNA form, the CDR3 reads TGTGCCAGCAATACCTTCCGTGGGGATGGCGGGGAGCTGTTTTTT.

V usage is TRBV10-3 and J usage is TRBJ1-1; no definite D call. The V and J ends lost 11 bases and 1 base respectively, with 14 bases between them. The CDR3 consists of 13 residues. Germline CDR1 ENHRY, CDR2 SYGVKD. CDR3 bases: TGTGCCGTCGGCGGCCGGGAGAACACTGAAGCTTTCTTT. Translated, it gives CAVGGRENTEAFF.

The genes are TRBV5-4 and TRBJ2-1, with D possibly matching TRBD2 (5 bases). The V and J ends lost 10 bases and 7 bases respectively, with 12 bases between them. The CDR3 length is 11 residues. Germline loops: CDR1 SGHNT, CDR2 YYREEE (reference sequence). The DNA for the CDR3 is TGTGCCCCGATCGGGGAAAATGAGCAGTTCTTC. Residues: CAPIGENEQFF.

The rearrangement links TRBV6-4 to TRBJ2-2; 9 positions agree with TRBD1. Germline values: CDR1 MRHNA, CDR2 SNTAGT. J lost 3 bases, V lost 4 bases, and 6 bases had no gene match. This CDR3 comprises 16 residues. DNA for the CDR3: TGTGCCAGCAGTGCCACAGGGGGCTTTTACACCGGGGAGCTGTTTTTT. As protein: CASSATGGFYTGELFF.

The chain uses TRBV9 and TRBJ2-3; D not certain. V gave up 0 bases and J gave up 6 bases, with 5 bases separating them. Germline V gene data show CDR1 as SGDLS and CDR2 as YYNGEE. There are 12 residues in the CDR3. CDR3 amino acids: CASSVVWDTQYF. The CDR3, as DNA: TGTGCCAGCAGCGTAGTATGGGATACGCAGTATTTT.

The CDR3 sequence: CASRSRQGPNRSQHF. For the CDR3, the DNA is TGTGCCAGCAGAAGTCGACAGGGTCCCAATAGGTCCCAGCATTTT. J is TRBJ1-5 and V is TRBV28; 7 bases fit TRBD1. The CDR3 has 15 residues. V lost 6 bases and J lost 11; bases outside the gene matches: 16. From germline, CDR1 is MDHEN and CDR2 SYDVKM.

The chain links TRBV6-5 to TRBJ2-7; D is uncertain. The CDR3 has 12 residues. With 6 bases removed from V and 7 bases from J, the gap between germline ends came to 13 bases. Per germline, CDR1 MNHEY and CDR2 SVGAGI. CDR3 protein: CASSSQSGEQYF. In nucleotides, the CDR3 is TGTGCCAGCAGCTCCCAGTCTGGTGAGCAGTACTTC.

The rearrangement uses TRBV28 and TRBJ1-5; D possibly corresponds to TRBD1 (5 bases). Germline V gene data show CDR1 as MDHEN and CDR2 as SYDVKM. Trimming took 7 bases from V and 6 from J, leaving 10 bases between them. This CDR3 contains 12 residues. The CDR3 region has the DNA TGTGCCAGCAACTCGGGGACTCAGCCCCAGCATTTT. It encodes CASNSGTQPQHF.

The J gene is TRBJ2-5, the V gene TRBV21-1. TRBV21-1 is reported as a pseudogene. The CDR3 runs to 13 residues. The CDR3 DNA follows: TGTGCCAGCAGCGGGACGGATCAAGAGACCCAGTACTTC. Translating it yields CASSGTDQETQYF.

This clone was recorded once. This chain uses TRBV6-6 with TRBJ2-7; TRBD2 agrees at 7 bases. The CDR3 is 14 residues long. Germline assignment: CDR1 MNHNY and CDR2 SVGAGI (reference sequence). Germline trimming cut 2 bases from V and 3 bases from J; bases unmatched to any gene: 4. As DNA, the CDR3 is TGTGCCAGCAGTTACGCTAGCGGTTACTACGAGCAGTACTTC. Amino acids: CASSYASGYYEQYF.

The chain uses TRBV19 and TRBJ2-5, with 7 bases fitting TRBD1. Gene TRBJ2-7 matches the end of the DNA better, so the J call may be wrong. CDR1 is LNHDA, CDR2 SQIVND, per germline (reference sequence). CDR3 length: 16 residues. Here the CDR3 DNA reads TGTGCCAGTACACCCGCCCCCGGGACAGCGCCCTACGAGCAGTACTTC. Translating it yields CASTPAPGTAPYEQYF.